These 9 T cell receptor beta chains came from one sample sequenced in a study of early T cells in non-severe SARS-CoV-2 infection. TCRdb analysed the 5' RACE reads with MiXCR anew, one entry per CDR3 protein. The sample contains tens of thousands of distinct CDR3 sequences, 12% to 15% of which appear only once. The specimen was whole blood. The receptors come from an adult who was a healthcare worker with PCR-confirmed SARS-CoV-2 infection or an uninfected control (not recorded which).

This CDR3 is CASSPAPLAGPQETQYF. The CDR3 coding sequence is TGTGCCAGCAGCCCCGCCCCCCTAGCGGGGCCCCAAGAGACCCAGTACTTC. The V call is TRBV7-2, the J call TRBJ2-5, with 9 bases matching TRBD2. J lost 1 base, V lost 5 bases, and 11 bases had no gene match. Germline values: CDR1 SGHTA, CDR2 FQGNSA. This CDR3 spans 17 amino acids. Full variable domain (outside the CDR3, taken from reference TRBV7-2 and TRBJ2-5): GAGVSQSPSNKVTEKGKDVELRCDPISGHTALYWYRQSLGQGLEFLIYFQGNSAPDKSGLPSDRFSAERTGGSVSTLTIQRTQQEDSAVYLCASSPAPLAGPQETQYFGPGTRLLVL.

This clonotype showed up many times. The V call is TRBV30, the J call TRBJ2-7, with a possible D match to TRBD1 (5 bases). The CDR3 has 16 amino acids. CDR1 and CDR2 from the germline V gene are GTSNPN and SVGIG (reference sequence). Trimming stripped 3 bases from V and 5 bases from J, with 23 bases between. The CDR3 loop reads CAWSLRVAGIKNEQYF. Here the CDR3 DNA reads TGTGCCTGGAGCCTCCGGGTGGCAGGGATAAAAAACGAGCAGTACTTC. The entire variable domain, with the rest obtained from reference TRBV30 and TRBJ2-7, is as follows: SQTIHQWPATLVQPVGSPLSLECTVEGTSNPNLYWYRQAAGRGLQLLFYSVGIGQISSEVPQNLSASRPQDRQFILSSKKLLLSDSGFYLCAWSLRVAGIKNEQYFGPGTRLTVT.

This chain joins TRBV7-2 and TRBJ2-5; 10 nucleotides match TRBD2. Germline V lookup: CDR1 SGHTA, CDR2 FQGNSA. The CDR3 contains 15 residues. V lost 1 base to trimming and J lost 1 base; unmatched junction nucleotides: 0. This CDR3 reads CASSLVAGGQETQYF. CDR3 nucleotide sequence: TGTGCCAGCAGCTTAGTAGCGGGGGGCCAAGAGACCCAGTACTTC.

The table lists this clonotype with a few counts. The chain employs TRBV20-1 and TRBJ2-7, with 8 bases fitting TRBD2. The germline V gene encodes CDR1 DFQATT and CDR2 SNEGSKA (reference sequence). V was pared by 5 bases and J by 4 bases, with 7 bases of the junction left unmatched. The CDR3 runs to 13 residues. In DNA form, the CDR3 reads TGCAGTGCTTCCGGGACTAGAGTATACGAGCAGTACTTC. Translated, it gives CSASGTRVYEQYF.

The sample holds many counts of this clonotype. The chain recombines TRBV7-2 with TRBJ1-2, with 9 positions matching TRBD1. Trimming at V came to 5 bases and at J to 10 bases, leaving 8 bases not matched to a gene. Germline CDR1 and CDR2: SGHTA and FQGNSA. This CDR3 is built from 13 residues. CDR3 bases: TGTGCCAGCAGCCGGACAGGGGCCGTTAACTACACCTTC. This encodes CASSRTGAVNYTF.

This clonotype has only a few counts. The rearrangement joins TRBV10-3 to TRBJ2-7; 7 nucleotides match TRBD2. CDR1 and CDR2 from the germline V gene are ENHRY and SYGVKD. The trim removed 3 bases at V and 3 bases at J, leaving 8 bases unmatched. This CDR3 has 15 residues. CDR3 sequence: CAISEPRAGDYEQYF. The DNA of the CDR3 is TGTGCCATCAGTGAACCCAGGGCGGGGGACTACGAGCAGTACTTC.

The CDR3: CATSRDEDPLSEQYF. Here the CDR3 DNA reads TGTGCCACCAGCAGAGATGAGGACCCCCTGTCCGAGCAGTACTTC. The V call is TRBV15, the J call TRBJ2-7; D ambiguous. Trimming stripped 0 bases from V and 6 bases from J, with 15 bases between. This CDR3 has 15 residues. CDR1 and CDR2 (germline): LNHNV, YYDKDF (reference sequence).

A few counts support this clonotype. V is TRBV27 and J is TRBJ2-7; 12 nucleotides line up with TRBD1. J was trimmed by 5 bases and V by 3 bases; bases with no gene match: 5. Looked up from germline, CDR1 is MNHEY and CDR2 is SMNVEV (reference sequence). There are 15 residues in the CDR3. The CDR3, as DNA: TGTGCCAGCAGTTTCTCCGGGACAGGGGGCGACGAGCAGTACTTC. It is translated as CASSFSGTGGDEQYF.

The chain is built from TRBV6-1 and TRBJ1-2; tentatively, D is TRBD1 (5 bases). The CDR3 is 14 residues long. CDR1 is MNHNS and CDR2 is SASEGT in the germline V gene. V lost 1 base to trimming and J lost 4 bases, with 10 bases between them. CDR3 DNA sequence: TGTGCCAGCAGTGAAGTGGGGCAGGGCTATGGCTACACCTTC. It encodes CASSEVGQGYGYTF.